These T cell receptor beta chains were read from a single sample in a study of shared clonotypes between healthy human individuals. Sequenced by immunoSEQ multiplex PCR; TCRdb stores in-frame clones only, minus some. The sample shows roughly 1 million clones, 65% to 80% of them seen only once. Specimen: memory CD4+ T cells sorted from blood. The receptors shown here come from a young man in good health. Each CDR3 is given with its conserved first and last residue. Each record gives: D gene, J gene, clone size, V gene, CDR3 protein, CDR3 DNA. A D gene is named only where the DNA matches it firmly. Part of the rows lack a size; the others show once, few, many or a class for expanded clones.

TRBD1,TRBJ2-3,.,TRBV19,CASSITGGVKTTDTQYF,TGTGCCAGTAGTATAACAGGGGGCGTTAAGACCACAGATACGCAGTATTTT
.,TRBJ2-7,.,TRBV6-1,CASGVVHEQYF,TGTGCCAGCGGCGTCGTCCACGAGCAGTACTTC
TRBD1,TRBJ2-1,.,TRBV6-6,CASGQGSTYNEQFF,TGTGCCAGCGGACAGGGCAGCACCTACAATGAGCAGTTCTTC
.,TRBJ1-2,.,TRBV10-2,CASGVLYYGYTF,TGCGCCAGCGGGGTCCTATACTATGGCTACACCTTC
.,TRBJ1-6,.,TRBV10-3,CAISVDGRYSPLHF,TGTGCCATCAGTGTGGATGGCCGATATTCACCCCTCCACTTT
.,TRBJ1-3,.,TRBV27,CASARGGTGNTIYF,TGTGCCAGTGCTCGGGGTGGGACTGGAAACACCATATATTTT
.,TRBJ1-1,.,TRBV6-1,CASGGGSAVNTEAFF,TGTGCCAGCGGTGGAGGGTCAGCAGTGAACACTGAAGCTTTCTTT
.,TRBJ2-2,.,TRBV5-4,CASSFGSDPGELFF,TGTGCCAGCAGCTTTGGTAGCGACCCCGGGGAGCTGTTTTTT
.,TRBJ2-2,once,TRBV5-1,CASSFFPGELFF,TGCGCCAGCAGCTTCTTCCCCGGTGAGCTGTTTTTT
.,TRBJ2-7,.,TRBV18,CASSPMTESYEQYF,TGTGCCAGCTCCCCGATGACAGAAAGCTACGAGCAGTACTTC
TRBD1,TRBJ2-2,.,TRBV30,CAHDRGSPGELFF,TGTGCCCATGACAGGGGGTCCCCCGGGGAGCTGTTTTTT
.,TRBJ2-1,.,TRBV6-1,CASSEEPTGNEQFF,TGTGCCAGCAGTGAAGAGCCTACGGGTAATGAGCAGTTCTTC
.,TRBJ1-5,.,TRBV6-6,CASSYSTGGSNQPQHF,TGTGCCAGCAGTTACTCGACGGGTGGCAGCAATCAGCCCCAGCATTTT
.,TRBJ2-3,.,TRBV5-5,CASSLGESATQYF,TGTGCCAGCAGCTTGGGAGAGAGTGCCACGCAGTATTTT
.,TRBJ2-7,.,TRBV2,CASSVDSFYEQYF,TGTGCCAGCAGTGTGGACAGCTTCTACGAGCAGTACTTC
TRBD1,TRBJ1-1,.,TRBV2,CASRKQGAGGNTEAFF,TGTGCCAGCAGGAAACAGGGGGCCGGGGGGAACACTGAAGCTTTCTTT
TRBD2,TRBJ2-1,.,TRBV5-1,CASSSTSGSNYNEQFF,TGCGCCAGCAGCTCAACTAGCGGGAGTAACTACAATGAGCAGTTCTTC
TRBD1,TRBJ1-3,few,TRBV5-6,CASSFDRVGDSGNTIYF,TGTGCCAGCAGCTTCGACAGGGTAGGGGACTCTGGAAACACCATATATTTT
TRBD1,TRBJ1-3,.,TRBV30,CAWSVGQGGGNTIYF,TGTGCCTGGAGTGTTGGACAGGGGGGTGGAAACACCATATATTTT
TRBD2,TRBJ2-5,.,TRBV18,CASSPSGRAQETQYF,TGTGCCAGCTCACCTAGCGGGAGGGCTCAGGAGACCCAGTACTTC
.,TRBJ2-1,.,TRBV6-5,CASRNRDSSNEQFF,TGTGCCAGCAGAAACCGGGACTCATCCAATGAGCAGTTCTTC
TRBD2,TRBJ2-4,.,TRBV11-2,CASDPGSGVNIQYF,TGTGCCAGCGACCCGGGTAGCGGGGTAAACATTCAGTACTTC
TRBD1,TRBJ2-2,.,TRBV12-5,CASGLTGGYIGELFF,TGTGCTAGTGGTTTGACAGGGGGTTATATCGGGGAGCTGTTTTTT